A single T cell receptor (beta chain) is shown here with its context. Its specificity is not known. The entry originates in a study of OX40 agonist ivuxolimab in advanced cancers. Study-wide findings and caveats: Clonal expansion was among the lowest in partial responders at 0.1-3.0 mg/kg, especially CD8+.

Germline assignment: CDR1 SGHAT and CDR2 FQDESV (reference sequence). Trimming took off 5 bases at V and 2 bases at J, with 15 bases between the two ends. The CDR3 extends over 15 amino acids. Sequencing used immunoSEQ multiplex PCR; TCRdb keeps in-frame clones, though not all of them. The data contain around 98,000 clones, around 90% of them singletons. This chain links TRBV11-1 with TRBJ2-5, with D possibly being TRBD1 (5 bases). This receptor was obtained from an adult with an advanced solid tumor such as melanoma, head and neck, liver or kidney cancer. The sample here was CD4+ or CD8+ T cells sorted from blood, taken in a trial of the OX40 agonist ivuxolimab. The CDR3 DNA follows: TGTGCCAGCAGCCCCATGTTGACAGTTCAAGAGACCCAGTACTTC. Translating gives CASSPMLTVQETQYF.